This record covers a single TCR beta chain. Its antigen remains unidentified. These data are taken from a study of T cell clones after liver transplantation. The assay was immunoSEQ multiplex PCR, and TCRdb's table has in-frame clones only and misses some. This sample has more than 7,000 clones, with 60% to 80% found just once. Overall study findings and caveats: A significant post-transplant drop in circulating graft-donor-reactive CD4 TCRbeta sequences occurred in most of the 8 subjects. Migration into the graft, not deletion, may explain lost graft donor-reactive T cells.

The CDR3 contains 14 residues. Germline CDR1 is SGHVS and CDR2 is FNYEAQ. V was clipped by 4 bases and J by 2 bases, with 11 bases between them. The origin of this receptor is a human donor who received a liver transplant. This chain links TRBV7-6 with TRBJ1-1; no definite D call. The sequenced sample was CD8+ T cells from blood, obtained before liver transplant. The CDR3 DNA sequence: TGTGCCAGCAGCTCCGCCGAGGGAAACACTGAAGCTTTCTTT. Translating it yields CASSSAEGNTEAFF. Full variable domain (outside the CDR3, taken from reference TRBV7-6 and TRBJ1-1): GAGVSQSPRYKVTKRGQDVALRCDPISGHVSLYWYRQALGQGPEFLTYFNYEAQQDKSGLPNDRFSAERPEGSISTLTIQRTEQRDSAMYRCASSSAEGNTEAFFGQGTRLTVV.